This T cell receptor (beta chain) was documented in a study of shared clonotypes between healthy human individuals (dated by TCRdb to 2018 to 2021). For the wider study: The cohort included a few men and a couple of women between 18 and 49 years of age. For each donor, CD4 naive and CD4 memory were each run on three plates, CD8 naive on two plates, and CD8 memory on one plate. To estimate repertoire size and how much clonotype sharing occurs between individuals, the study deeply sequenced the blood TCR repertoires of about five healthy adults. To increase sequencing depth and limit assay-specific biases, TCR repertoire library preparation and sequencing were carried out by different laboratories using diverse techniques. Each donor's leukapheresis produced roughly between roughly 0.85 and 10 billion PBMCs. What the authors observed across the whole study: Based on pairwise subsampling, the degree of clonotype sharing among donors was expected to be affected by sequencing depth. The genetic and exposure-history diversity represented was limited by the small number of donors. Compared with non-shared clonotypes, the clonotypes found in all four sorted-subset donors had higher generation probabilities. Rarefaction of sorted-subset datasets indicated incomplete sequencing despite the large sequencing depth. Larger estimated clonotype richness was generally found for naive subsets than for memory subsets. Sampling was limited to blood, and TCR repertoires in tissue likely differ from TCR repertoires in blood. When several donors were compared, the shared fraction of clonotypes was about 5.2% for naive CD4, more than 3% for naive CD8, roughly 2.5% for memory CD4, and 0.3% to 0.5% for memory CD8.

Comment on this clone: There is no known antigen for this receptor. There are no base qualities to consult, and no much larger clone falls within one base.

TCR CDR3 regions were amplified from genomic DNA by multiplex PCR using the deep immunoSEQ assay. Genomic DNA extracted from each cell subset was distributed evenly over all wells of several immunoSEQ 96-well plates, and each plate served as one replicate. For sorted subsets, each replicate PCR was loaded with roughly 190 ng genomic DNA, equivalent to 30,000 or so T cell genomes. The purified libraries were quantified using a Qubit 3.0 fluorometer, sized with a Bioanalyzer 2100, and then quantified again using the KAPA Library Quantification kit. Each immunoSEQ 96-well plate was sequenced on its own single-read 150-cycle Illumina NextSeq 550 flow cell. In the paper's pipeline: Because the immunoSEQ output held only junctional sequences and lacked quality scores, the filtering could not match the filtering applied to full-length reads. Sequences were annotated with PyIR, a Python wrapper for IgBLAST v1.9, using IMGT germline references to assign V/J genes and CDR3. Reads were filtered out if the reads had weak V/J assignments (E-value above 1e-6), no CDR3, stop codons, out-of-frame junctions, or ambiguous translated residues. V3J clonotypes were defined as sequences sharing an identical inferred V gene, J gene, and CDR3 amino acid sequence. Percentage overlap between repertoires was computed as shared unique clonotypes divided by the size of the smaller repertoire. RTK rarefaction, the Chao1 estimator, and Recon v2.1 estimates of unobserved clonotypes were used to assess repertoire richness. Generation probabilities were computed with OLGA for all TCRbeta clonotypes obtained by the gDNA method from several donors. Drawn from immuneACCESS, this table holds only the in-frame rearrangements with V and J called that TCRdb kept. Clones are partly lost; checked studies trace under half to an unresolved V gene and leave the rest unexplained. V, J and clone size were drawn from that table, and D and trimming were deduced from the DNA. This sample is represented by some 1,900,000 clones; about 95% of them were singletons. Jointly, the top ten make up 0.95% to 1.5% of the sample.

CD8 naive samples were obtained by positive selection for CCR7 among CD45RO-negative cells, yielding a CD45RA+CCR7+ population from which TemRA cells were excluded. The donors were healthy, HIV-negative adults who had no recently reported acute infections or vaccinations. Only Caucasian adults living in Nashville, Tennessee, USA were represented among the donors. After blood collection by leukapheresis, PBMCs were isolated using Ficoll-Histopaque density gradient centrifugation and then cryopreserved in the vapor phase of liquid nitrogen. Analytical flow cytometry was used to check the purity and quantity of every magnetically sorted T cell population. Each sorted fraction had its genomic DNA isolated and then quantified by UV absorbance on a Nanodrop 2000c. The clonotype originates from a man between 18 and 29 years old in good health. Sequencing was carried out using naive CD8+ T cells sorted from blood. In light of the paper, this sample's cell subset or site label describes: CD45RA+CCR7+.

CDR3 loop: CASSLVSLNTEAFF. The base sequence is TGTGCCAGCAGCTTAGTAAGCTTGAACACTGAAGCTTTCTTT. The chain is assembled from TRBV7-8 and TRBJ1-1, with the D gene too uncertain to name. The cysteine opens and the phenylalanine closes a CDR3 of 14 amino acids. CDR3 DNA only is kept here, 42 bases in frame from base 1. V is shortened by 1 base, J by 0 bases, and the region joining them spans 6 bases. Reading the germline V gene gives CDR1 SGHVS and CDR2 FQNEAQ.